The 18 T cell receptor beta chains presented below share a single source sample, sequenced in a study of blood T cell repertoires in COVID-19 (dated by TCRdb to the early 2020s). Library preparation was by the immunoSEQ multiplex PCR assay. TCRdb limited this immuneACCESS table to in-frame rearrangements with V and J called. A share of clones is missing; checked studies link under half to unresolved V genes, and the rest is unexplained. The sample table records 250,000 to 300,000 clones; roughly 87% of these occur just once. Jointly, the top ten make up approximately 0.8% of the sample. The material sequenced was peripheral blood. These TCRs come from a woman aged 25 to 39 with acute or convalescent COVID-19.

The rearrangement joins TRBV13 to TRBJ2-1; the D gene is possibly TRBD1 (5 bases). V lost 5 bases and J lost 9, with 17 bases in between. CDR3 size: 14 residues. Per germline, CDR1 PRHDT and CDR2 FYEKMQ (reference sequence). The CDR3 bases are TGTGCCAGCAGCCAAGGCTGGGGCTTAAGTGAGCAGTTCTTC. Its translation: CASSQGWGLSEQFF.

CDR3 amino acids: CASSVASNNEQFF. In nucleotides, the CDR3 is TGTGCCAGCAGCGTAGCGAGTAACAATGAGCAGTTCTTC. The chain links TRBV9 to TRBJ2-1; D is uncertain. V lost 0 bases and J 5 bases, leaving 6 bases between the germline ends. CDR1 SGDLS and CDR2 YYNGEE come from the germline V gene. The CDR3 covers 13 residues.

The chain recombines TRBV10-1 with TRBJ2-3; a possible D gene is TRBD2 (5 bases). V was cut by 10 bases and J by 0 bases, with 11 bases left in between. The CDR3 length is 13 residues. The V gene's germline CDR1 is WNHNN and CDR2 SYGVQD (reference sequence). The CDR3 DNA follows: TGCGCCACAGAAGCGGACAGCACAGATACGCAGTATTTT. Encoded protein: CATEADSTDTQYF.

The rearrangement links TRBV27 to TRBJ2-3; 12 bases agree with TRBD2. The CDR3 is 14 amino acids. With 5 bases clipped from V and 5 bases from J, the junction kept 2 bases outside the gene matches. Germline-derived CDR1 and CDR2 are MNHEY and SMNVEV (reference sequence). CDR3 DNA: TGTGCCAGCAGTAGGGGACTAGCGGGAGATACGCAGTATTTT. Translated, it gives CASSRGLAGDTQYF.

The rearrangement uses TRBV5-6 and TRBJ1-2; possibly TRBD1 for D (5 bases). Trimming removed 4 bases at V and 8 bases at J, with 21 bases between. The CDR3 runs to 15 residues. Germline-derived CDR1 and CDR2 are SGHDT and YYEEEE. The CDR3 loop reads CASSPRVGGAWGYTF. CDR3 sequence (DNA): TGTGCCAGCAGCCCGAGGGTTGGAGGGGCGTGGGGCTACACCTTC.

The rearrangement uses TRBV29-1 and TRBJ1-2, with 9 bases fitting TRBD1. This CDR3 has 14 amino acids. CDR1 is SQVTM, CDR2 ANQGSEA, per germline. Trimming at V came to 6 bases and at J to 2 bases, leaving 7 bases not matched to a gene. The DNA of the CDR3 is TGCAGCGTGGGACAGGGAAGCCTCAACTATGGCTACACCTTC. It yields the protein CSVGQGSLNYGYTF. Full variable domain (outside the CDR3, taken from reference TRBV29-1 and TRBJ1-2): SAVISQKPSRDICQRGTSLTIQCQVDSQVTMMFWYRQQPGQSLTLIATANQGSEATYESGFVIDKFPISRPNLTFSTLTVSNMSPEDSSIYLCSVGQGSLNYGYTFGSGTRLTVV.

This chain uses TRBV15 with TRBJ1-4; D is possibly TRBD1 (5 bases). Germline-derived CDR1 and CDR2 are LNHNV and YYDKDF (reference sequence). The length of the CDR3 is 16 residues. Trimming took 0 bases from V and 7 from J, leaving 15 bases between them. CDR3: CATSRDGAGPAEKLFF. Here the CDR3 DNA reads TGTGCCACCAGCAGAGATGGGGCAGGGCCGGCTGAAAAACTGTTTTTT.

The rearrangement uses TRBV7-2 and TRBJ1-2, with D possibly TRBD1 on 6 matching bases. The CDR3 is made up of 15 amino acids. The V gene's germline CDR1 is SGHTA and CDR2 FQGNSA. V dropped 5 bases and J dropped 7 bases, with 20 bases sitting between them. CDR3 in amino acids: CASSPGAGARSGYTF. CDR3 nucleotides: TGTGCCAGCAGCCCCGGCGCGGGGGCGCGGAGTGGCTACACCTTC. The variable domain in full, completed from reference TRBV7-2 and TRBJ1-2, reads GAGVSQSPSNKVTEKGKDVELRCDPISGHTALYWYRQSLGQGLEFLIYFQGNSAPDKSGLPSDRFSAERTGGSVSTLTIQRTQQEDSAVYLCASSPGAGARSGYTFGSGTRLTVV.

The J gene is TRBJ1-5, the V gene TRBV10-3, with a weak D call TRBD1 (6 bases). The CDR3 extends over 15 amino acids. Germline CDR1 reads ENHRY; CDR2 reads SYGVKD. Trimming stripped 0 bases from V and 2 bases from J, with 8 bases between. CDR3 sequence reads: CAISESGAGNQPQHF. CDR3 nucleotide sequence: TGTGCCATCAGTGAGTCGGGGGCAGGCAATCAGCCCCAGCATTTT.

This clone came up once. This chain uses TRBV27 with TRBJ1-5; D perhaps matches TRBD1 (5 bases). The germline gives CDR1 MNHEY, CDR2 SMNVEV (reference sequence). V was shortened by 0 bases and J by 2 bases, with 5 bases between the two germline ends. This CDR3 is built from 14 residues. This chain's CDR3 is CASSLSTGNQPQHF. Written as DNA, the CDR3 is TGTGCCAGCAGTTTATCGACAGGCAATCAGCCCCAGCATTTT.

The chain employs TRBV19 and TRBJ1-5; 7 bases are shared with TRBD1. The germline V gene has CDR1 LNHDA and CDR2 SQIVND (reference sequence). CDR3 length: 15 residues. V lost 4 bases to trimming and J lost 3 bases; unmatched junction nucleotides: 6. This CDR3 reads CASSTWDSDNQPQHF. Here the CDR3 DNA reads TGTGCCAGTAGTACCTGGGACAGTGACAATCAGCCCCAGCATTTT.

This clone was recorded a few times. V is TRBV19 and J is TRBJ2-5, with unresolved D. CDR3 length: 16 residues. Trimming left V 3 bases short and J 0 bases short, with 14 bases between. Germline lookup yields CDR1 LNHDA and CDR2 SQIVND (reference sequence). CDR3 residues: CASSMDQTPYQETQYF. CDR3 DNA sequence: TGTGCCAGTAGTATGGATCAGACACCGTACCAAGAGACCCAGTACTTC.

This clone has just one count. This chain links TRBV6-2 or TRBV6-3 with TRBJ2-3; perhaps TRBD1 as D (5 bases). Germline V gene lookup returns CDR1 MNHEY and CDR2 SVGEGT. V shed 5 bases and J shed 3 bases, with 12 bases lying between them. The CDR3 is 14 amino acids. This chain's CDR3 is CASSPQGRTDTQYF. The CDR3, as DNA: TGTGCCAGCAGTCCCCAGGGTCGGACAGATACGCAGTATTTT.

The rearrangement links TRBV27 to TRBJ2-1, with D perhaps TRBD1 (6 bases). The CDR3 totals 18 residues. Germline lookup yields CDR1 MNHEY and CDR2 SMNVEV (reference sequence). V was pared by 3 bases and J by 0 bases, with 18 bases between. CDR3 coding DNA: TGTGCCAGCAGTTTCGACAGGACCCTGGGGAGCTCCTACAATGAGCAGTTCTTC. Amino acid sequence: CASSFDRTLGSSYNEQFF.

The CDR3 coding sequence is TGTGCCTGGAGTTTTTCGGTCACTGAAGCTTTCTTT. It specifies CAWSFSVTEAFF. The V gene is TRBV30, the J gene TRBJ1-1, with no clear D. This CDR3 has 12 amino acids. The V gene lost 2 bases and the J gene lost 4 bases, with 8 bases spanning the gap. Germline V gene lookup returns CDR1 GTSNPN and CDR2 SVGIG (reference sequence).

The rearrangement joins TRBV7-8 to TRBJ2-7; 7 bases are a match to TRBD2. Per the germline V gene, CDR1 is SGHVS and CDR2 is FQNEAQ. Trimming removed 2 bases from V and 7 bases from J; junction bases left unmatched: 11. The CDR3 contains 15 residues. CDR3 sequence (DNA): TGTGCCAGCAGCTTACGACGGGAGGTCATCTCGGAGCAGTACTTC. Translated, it gives CASSLRREVISEQYF.

The chain joins TRBV12-3 or TRBV12-4 to TRBJ1-4; 7 nucleotides agree with TRBD1. The CDR3 consists of 13 residues. The J segment lost 8 bases and the V segment lost 6 bases, leaving 6 bases of the junction unmatched. The CDR3 here is CASSDRAGEKLFF. The CDR3, as DNA: TGTGCCAGCAGCGACAGGGCCGGGGAAAAACTGTTTTTT.

The chain has TRBV27 and TRBJ1-2; D unresolved. The CDR3 length is 14 residues. The V end lost 1 base, the J end lost 8 bases, and 14 bases lay between the germline ends. Germline CDR1 MNHEY, CDR2 SMNVEV (reference sequence). This chain's CDR3 is CASSLYRGSGGYTF. The CDR3 DNA reads as TGTGCCAGCAGTTTATACAGAGGCTCGGGAGGCTACACCTTC.